Shown below are 16 T cell receptor beta chains from a single sample sequenced in a study of blood T cell repertoires in COVID-19. Here immunoSEQ multiplex PCR was the method, and the copy in TCRdb shows in-frame clones only, minus some. The table lists some 95,000 clones, approximately 90% of them singletons. The sample consisted of peripheral blood. The receptors here all came from a human donor with active COVID-19. The donor label of this sample is uncertain.

The V call is TRBV19, the J call TRBJ2-5, with a tentative D call TRBD1 (5 bases). This CDR3 comprises 17 residues. Germline V gene data show CDR1 as LNHDA and CDR2 as SQIVND (reference sequence). Trimming pared 3 bases from V and 1 base from J, leaving 18 bases between. Here the CDR3 DNA reads TGTGCCAGTAGTATGGCCCCCCTCCGACAGATCCAAGAGACCCAGTACTTC. As protein: CASSMAPLRQIQETQYF.

This clone was seen a single time. The V call is TRBV3-1 (or the pseudogene TRBV3-2), the J call TRBJ1-5; TRBD1 is a possible D gene (5 bases). CDR1 is LGHDT and CDR2 is YNNKEL in the germline V gene (reference sequence). The CDR3 consists of 16 residues. V was clipped by 2 bases and J by 4 bases, with 15 bases between them. The CDR3, as DNA: TGTGCCAGCAGCCAATTTCTTCTACGGGGGAATCAGCCCCAGCATTTT. This translates into CASSQFLLRGNQPQHF.

The chain recombines TRBV5-6 with TRBJ1-5; 8 bases align to TRBD1. The CDR3 has 12 amino acids. Germline values: CDR1 SGHDT, CDR2 YYEEEE. V shed 6 bases and J 6 bases; nucleotides not matched to a gene: 2. CDR3 protein: CASTRGLQPQHF. Written as DNA, the CDR3 is TGTGCCAGCACCAGGGGGCTTCAGCCCCAGCATTTT.

The chain joins TRBV11-1 to TRBJ2-3; weak D call: TRBD2 (5 bases). This CDR3 has 16 residues. V lost 1 base, J lost 6 bases, and 17 bases lay in between. Per the germline V gene, CDR1 is SGHAT and CDR2 is FQDESV (reference sequence). Here the CDR3 reads CASSLVPFGVSDTQYF. The CDR3 DNA reads TGTGCCAGCAGCTTAGTTCCGTTCGGGGTTTCCGATACGCAGTATTTT. The complete variable domain, with remaining parts taken from reference TRBV11-1 and TRBJ2-3, reads EAEVAQSPRYKITEKSQAVAFWCDPISGHATLYWYRQILGQGPELLVQFQDESVVDDSQLPKDRFSAERLKGVDSTLKIQPAELGDSAMYLCASSLVPFGVSDTQYFGPGTRLTVL.

This clone was seen only a few times. The chain links TRBV6-5 to TRBJ1-5; D gene uncertain. The CDR3 extends over 15 amino acids. Between the trimmed V and J ends, which lost 5 bases and 0 bases, there was a span of 11 bases. The germline V gene has CDR1 MNHEY and CDR2 SVGAGI. CDR3: CASSSTHYSNQPQHF. DNA of the CDR3: TGTGCCAGCAGTAGCACCCACTATAGCAATCAGCCCCAGCATTTT.

This chain joins TRBV19 and TRBJ1-4; D is possibly TRBD1 (5 bases). Looked up from germline, CDR1 is LNHDA and CDR2 is SQIVND (reference sequence). V was shortened by 5 bases and J by 7 bases, with 17 bases between the two germline ends. This CDR3 is built from 15 residues. The CDR3 region is CASSPAGVGGEKLFF. The DNA for the CDR3 is TGTGCCAGTAGTCCCGCGGGGGTAGGTGGTGAAAAACTGTTTTTT.

V gene TRBV19 combines with J gene TRBJ1-4, with TRBD1 matching over 7 bases. CDR1 is LNHDA and CDR2 is SQIVND in the germline V gene (reference sequence). This CDR3 is built from 13 residues. The trim removed 5 bases at V and 8 bases at J, leaving 5 bases unmatched. CDR3 loop: CASSPHRGEKLFF. The CDR3 DNA is TGTGCCAGTAGTCCCCACAGGGGAGAAAAACTGTTTTTT.

V usage is TRBV7-3 and J usage is TRBJ2-3; 8 bases match TRBD2. Losses at the gene ends were 5 bases for V and 6 bases for J; bases not matched to a gene: 7. The length of the CDR3 is 14 residues. Germline V gene lookup returns CDR1 SGHTA and CDR2 FQGTGA. Written as DNA, the CDR3 is TGTGCCAGCAGCACCCAGCGGGGGTCCGATACGCAGTATTTT. This sequence encodes CASSTQRGSDTQYF.

The rearrangement joins TRBV4-1 to TRBJ1-2; tentative D call: TRBD1 (6 bases). CDR3 length: 15 amino acids. Germline V CDR1 and CDR2: MGHRA, YSYEKL. V shed 1 base and J shed 4 bases, with 13 bases lying between them. CDR3 nucleotide sequence: TGCGCCAGCAGCCAAGGAACCGCAGGGGTCTATGGCTACACCTTC. Amino acid sequence: CASSQGTAGVYGYTF.

Concerning this clone: Mismatch with germline at one junction end may stem from a read error. V gene TRBV19 combines with J gene TRBJ2-3; 9 nucleotides line up with TRBD2. This CDR3 is 15 amino acids long. Germline-derived CDR1 and CDR2 are LNHDA and SQIVND (reference sequence). CDR3 in amino acids: CASRIAGERGDTQYF. For the CDR3, the DNA is TGTGCCAGTAGGATAGCGGGGGAACGGGGAGATACGCAGTATTTT.

The chain is built from TRBV12-3 or TRBV12-4 and TRBJ2-7, with TRBD2 identical over 7 bases. This CDR3 spans 13 amino acids. Trimming removed 4 bases from V and 6 bases from J; junction bases left unmatched: 6. The CDR3 region is CASSSAWGGEQYF. For the CDR3, the DNA is TGTGCCAGCAGTTCCGCCTGGGGGGGCGAGCAGTACTTC.

This chain uses TRBV13 with TRBJ2-3; unclear D gene. V was cut by 3 bases and J by 2 bases, with 12 bases left in between. CDR1 and CDR2 (germline): PRHDT, FYEKMQ (reference sequence). This CDR3 is 15 amino acids long. DNA of the CDR3: TGTGCCAGCAGCTTCAACAGTGGATCCACAGATACGCAGTATTTT. It yields the protein CASSFNSGSTDTQYF.

The chain uses TRBV29-1 and TRBJ1-1; perhaps TRBD1 as D (6 bases). The CDR3 contains 14 residues. The V gene lost 6 bases and the J gene lost 0 bases, with 14 bases spanning the gap. The germline V gene encodes CDR1 SQVTM and CDR2 ANQGSEA. The CDR3 bases are TGCAGCGTGAAACGGACAGTAATGAACACTGAAGCTTTCTTT. This encodes CSVKRTVMNTEAFF.

This clone was detected only once. The V call is TRBV5-1, the J call TRBJ1-2, with TRBD1 matching over 10 bases. Trimming cost V 2 bases and J 4 bases; bases outside gene matches: 5. CDR3 length equals 15 residues. Germline lookup yields CDR1 SGHRS and CDR2 YFSETQ. The CDR3 region is CASSFLRTGGYGYTF. For the CDR3, the DNA is TGCGCCAGCAGCTTCCTACGGACAGGGGGCTATGGCTACACCTTC.

The chain employs TRBV6-2 or TRBV6-3 and TRBJ2-3, with TRBD2 matching 11 bases. The CDR3 is 21 amino acids. V was pared by 5 bases and J by 0 bases, with 19 bases of the junction left unmatched. Germline CDR1 reads MNHEY; CDR2 reads SVGEGT. The CDR3 protein is CASSLTVVPGLAEISTDTQYF. For the CDR3, the DNA is TGTGCCAGCAGTCTAACGGTCGTGCCGGGACTAGCGGAGATTAGCACAGATACGCAGTATTTT.

The rearrangement joins TRBV11-3 to TRBJ2-2; 7 positions agree with TRBD2. V shed 4 bases and J 6 bases; nucleotides not matched to a gene: 5. The germline V gene has CDR1 SGHNT and CDR2 YENEEA. This CDR3 is built from 14 residues. The CDR3 coding sequence is TGTGCCAGCAGCTCTACCCGGGGGGCCGGGGAGCTGTTTTTT. Its translation is CASSSTRGAGELFF.